Following are 26 T cell receptor beta chains from one sample sequenced in a study of Ad26.COV2.S vaccination and SARS-CoV-2 variants. Treatment meaning: 19 received Ad26.COV2.S at low or high dose, single or two shots; about 5 received placebo; per-sample allocation not given. Sampling was done on day 63 after the first vaccine or placebo injection. The repertoire was sequenced with immunoSEQ multiplex PCR; TCRdb's copy has only in-frame clones and lacks some. There are around 500,000 clones in the sample; 89% occur only once, and about 1.5% lies in the top ten. This sample comprised peripheral blood, obtained in a trial of Ad26.COV2.S vaccine versus placebo. The receptors originated from a person aged 18 to 65 who received the Ad26.COV2.S COVID-19 vaccine or a placebo.

V is TRBV2 and J is TRBJ2-1, with TRBD2 matching over 8 bases. The V gene's germline CDR1 is SNHLY and CDR2 FYNNEI. Trimming took 4 bases from V and 4 from J; bases not matched to a gene: 6. The CDR3 has 15 amino acids. This CDR3 is CASSVAGTLYNEQFF. The CDR3 region has the DNA TGTGCCAGCAGTGTAGCGGGGACACTATACAATGAGCAGTTCTTC.

This clone has just a few counts. The J gene is TRBJ2-2, the V gene TRBV13; tentatively, D is TRBD2 (6 bases). Trimming left V 2 bases short and J 6 bases short, with 13 bases between. In germline, CDR1 is PRHDT, CDR2 FYEKMQ (reference sequence). There are 15 residues in the CDR3. CDR3 sequence reads: CASSLIGRGPGELFF. The CDR3 DNA sequence: TGTGCCAGCAGCTTAATCGGGAGAGGGCCCGGGGAGCTGTTTTTT.

The rearrangement uses TRBV6-5 and TRBJ1-5; no clear D. Germline assignment: CDR1 MNHEY and CDR2 SVGAGI. V was shortened by 9 bases and J by 3 bases, with 15 bases between the two germline ends. CDR3 length: 14 residues. CDR3 residues: CASLYDGVNQPQHF. In nucleotides, the CDR3 is TGTGCCAGTTTGTACGACGGGGTCAATCAGCCCCAGCATTTT.

CDR3 protein: CASSLAGLAGGPSTDTQYF. CDR3 nucleotides: TGCGCCAGCAGCTTGGCGGGGCTAGCGGGAGGGCCAAGCACAGATACGCAGTATTTT. This chain uses TRBV5-1 with TRBJ2-3; 12 nucleotides match TRBD2. V dropped 0 bases and J dropped 0; count of bases not matched to a gene: 8. The germline V gene has CDR1 SGHRS and CDR2 YFSETQ. The CDR3 is 19 residues long.

The chain employs TRBV14 and TRBJ2-6; D is ambiguous. The length of the CDR3 is 16 residues. Germline V gene lookup returns CDR1 SGHDN and CDR2 FVKESK. Trimming removed 0 bases from V and 0 bases from J, with 6 bases in between. CDR3 coding DNA: TGTGCCAGCAGCCAAGACCCCTTCTCTGGGGCCAACGTCCTGACTTTC. It codes for CASSQDPFSGANVLTF.

The chain links TRBV27 to TRBJ2-6; weak D call: TRBD2 (6 bases). Deletions cut 0 bases from V and 4 bases from J, with 10 bases between. The germline V gene encodes CDR1 MNHEY and CDR2 SMNVEV (reference sequence). The length of the CDR3 is 16 residues. The CDR3 reads CASSLSRGRGANVLTF. In DNA, the CDR3 is TGTGCCAGCAGTTTATCCCGGGGGAGGGGGGCCAACGTCCTGACTTTC.

The genes are TRBV12-3 or TRBV12-4 and TRBJ1-2, with D hard to call. Between the trimmed V and J ends, which lost 8 bases and 3 bases, there was a span of 7 bases. The CDR3 covers 11 residues. The CDR3 region has the DNA TGTGCCAGCTTTGGTTACTATGGCTACACCTTC. It specifies CASFGYYGYTF.

The rearrangement links TRBV5-1 to TRBJ2-7; TRBD2 aligns across 8 bases. This CDR3 has 15 amino acids. Germline trimming cut 4 bases from V and 5 bases from J; bases unmatched to any gene: 11. Germline V gives CDR1 SGHRS, CDR2 YFSETQ. The CDR3 region has the DNA TGCGCCAGCAGCCCTGTACCGGGAGGGCCCGACGAGCAGTACTTC. Its protein is CASSPVPGGPDEQYF. The complete variable domain, with remaining parts taken from reference TRBV5-1 and TRBJ2-7, reads KAGVTQTPRYLIKTRGQQVTLSCSPISGHRSVSWYQQTPGQGLQFLFEYFSETQRNKGNFPGRFSGRQFSNSRSEMNVSTLELGDSALYLCASSPVPGGPDEQYFGPGTRLTVT.

This chain joins TRBV7-9 and TRBJ2-7; 14 bases fit TRBD2. CDR1 and CDR2 (germline): SEHNR, FQNEAQ (reference sequence). This CDR3 has 16 amino acids. V lost 5 bases to trimming and J lost 0 bases; unmatched junction nucleotides: 3. CDR3 sequence: CASSTGLAGGSYEQYF. The CDR3 DNA follows: TGTGCCAGCAGCACCGGACTAGCGGGGGGCTCCTACGAGCAGTACTTC.

V is TRBV7-9 and J is TRBJ2-5; 8 bases are a match to TRBD1. The ends lost 5 bases at V and 5 bases at J; junction bases unmatched: 13. CDR3 length equals 16 residues. Per the germline V gene, CDR1 is SEHNR and CDR2 is FQNEAQ (reference sequence). In DNA, the CDR3 is TGTGCCAGCAGCACGATGGACAGGGTTCCGTCCGAGACCCAGTACTTC. It specifies CASSTMDRVPSETQYF. Together with reference TRBV7-9 and TRBJ2-5, the CDR3 gives the full variable domain: DTGVSQNPRHKITKRGQNVTFRCDPISEHNRLYWYRQTLGQGPEFLTYFQNEAQLEKSRLLSDRFSAERPKGSFSTLEIQRTEQGDSAMYLCASSTMDRVPSETQYFGPGTRLLVL.

The V gene is TRBV19, the J gene TRBJ2-7; 7 nucleotides align to TRBD1. The CDR3 runs 15 residues. The germline V gene encodes CDR1 LNHDA and CDR2 SQIVND (reference sequence). The J segment lost 0 bases and the V segment lost 5 bases, leaving 7 bases of the junction unmatched. The CDR3 nucleotides are TGTGCCAGTAGTGTAGGACAGGCGCCCTCCTACGAGCAGTACTTC. Protein sequence: CASSVGQAPSYEQYF.

The rearrangement uses TRBV6-5 and TRBJ1-6; D may be TRBD1 (5 bases). V gave up 9 bases and J gave up 7 bases, with 16 bases separating them. CDR1 is MNHEY, CDR2 SVGAGI, per germline. CDR3 length: 14 amino acids. CDR3 sequence: CASTPGLSNSPLHF. CDR3 coding DNA: TGTGCCAGTACCCCGGGACTTTCAAATTCACCCCTCCACTTT.

The chain recombines TRBV27 with TRBJ1-1; D is uncertain. There are 14 residues in the CDR3. V lost 3 bases, J lost 1 base, and 9 bases lay in between. Germline loops: CDR1 MNHEY, CDR2 SMNVEV (reference sequence). The CDR3 coding sequence is TGTGCCAGCAGTTTCGGACTGTCGAACACTGAAGCTTTCTTT. As protein: CASSFGLSNTEAFF.

As DNA, the CDR3 is TGTGCCAGCAGCTTGAGCGGTACCTACGAGCAGTACTTC. Residues: CASSLSGTYEQYF. V and J are TRBV11-2 and TRBJ2-7; perhaps TRBD2 as D (5 bases). The CDR3 runs to 13 residues. V was trimmed by 3 bases and J by 2 bases, leaving 8 bases between them. Per germline, CDR1 SGHAT and CDR2 FQNNGV.

The chain has TRBV11-2 and TRBJ1-6; tentatively, D is TRBD1 (6 bases). The V gene lost 5 bases and the J gene lost 10 bases, with 15 bases spanning the gap. This CDR3 is 14 amino acids long. Looked up from germline, CDR1 is SGHAT and CDR2 is FQNNGV. CDR3 sequence: CASSPPGGASPLHF. The CDR3, as DNA: TGTGCCAGCAGCCCCCCCGGGGGGGCGTCACCCCTCCACTTT. The full variable domain, in which reference TRBV11-2 and TRBJ1-6 provide the parts outside the CDR3, is EAGVAQSPRYKIIEKRQSVAFWCNPISGHATLYWYQQILGQGPKLLIQFQNNGVVDDSQLPKDRFSAERLKGVDSTLKIQPAKLEDSAVYLCASSPPGGASPLHFGNGTRLTVT.

The rearrangement joins TRBV5-6 to TRBJ1-2; D not certain. Trimming shortened V by 4 bases and J by 0 bases, and 16 bases separated the two germline ends. The germline gives CDR1 SGHDT, CDR2 YYEEEE. The CDR3 loop spans 16 amino acids. The CDR3 reads CASSRYTRLSNYGYTF. CDR3 nucleotide sequence: TGTGCCAGCAGCCGTTATACGCGGTTGTCTAACTATGGCTACACCTTC.

The chain has TRBV7-8 and TRBJ1-2; 7 bases fit TRBD1. The V gene end was trimmed by 4 bases and the J gene end by 3 bases; junction bases not matched to a gene: 11. The CDR3 runs to 16 residues. In germline, CDR1 is SGHVS, CDR2 FQNEAQ. Written as DNA, the CDR3 is TGTGCCAGCAGCTCGATATACAGGGGATCTCACTATGGCTACACCTTC. It translates to CASSSIYRGSHYGYTF.

V is TRBV11-3 and J is TRBJ2-1, with D possibly TRBD1 on 5 matching bases. The germline CDR1 and CDR2 sequences are SGHNT and YENEEA. The V and J ends lost 1 base and 7 bases respectively, with 8 bases between them. This CDR3 comprises 13 residues. The CDR3 loop reads CASSLGRANEQFF. The CDR3 bases are TGTGCCAGCAGCTTAGGCAGGGCAAATGAGCAGTTCTTC.

The chain links TRBV4-1 to TRBJ2-1, with no clear D. Deletions cut 0 bases from V and 2 bases from J, with 8 bases between. The CDR3 runs 15 residues. Germline CDR1 MGHRA, CDR2 YSYEKL. DNA for the CDR3: TGCGCCAGCAGCCAAGAGGCAGGACCCTACAATGAGCAGTTCTTC. Protein sequence: CASSQEAGPYNEQFF.

V usage is TRBV7-9 and J usage is TRBJ2-7; tentative D call: TRBD2 (6 bases). CDR1 SEHNR and CDR2 FQNEAQ come from the germline V gene (reference sequence). V was trimmed by 1 base and J by 3 bases, leaving 7 bases between them. The CDR3 spans 13 residues. CDR3 loop: CASSLGGDYEQYF. CDR3 DNA: TGTGCCAGCAGCTTAGGCGGGGACTACGAGCAGTACTTC.

Turning to this clone: At the DNA level, this CDR3 is encoded by other sequences in the same sample as well. The chain joins TRBV27 to TRBJ1-1; TRBD1 agrees at 8 bases. Germline assignment: CDR1 MNHEY and CDR2 SMNVEV (reference sequence). J lost 6 bases, V lost 5 bases, and 5 bases had no gene match. The CDR3 consists of 13 residues. The CDR3: CASSPQGAAEAFF. For the CDR3, the DNA is TGTGCCAGCAGTCCCCAGGGGGCGGCTGAAGCTTTCTTT.

This chain links TRBV5-5 with TRBJ2-7; TRBD2 aligns across 10 bases. Germline V CDR1 and CDR2: SGHKS, YYEKEE (reference sequence). The CDR3 has 15 residues. With V trimmed by 0 bases and J by 5 bases, 5 bases remained unmatched. In nucleotides, the CDR3 is TGTGCCAGCAGCTTGGGTGGGACTAGCGATCACGAGCAGTACTTC. Amino acid sequence: CASSLGGTSDHEQYF. Complete variable domain (other parts from reference TRBV5-5 and TRBJ2-7): DAGVTQSPTHLIKTRGQQVTLRCSPISGHKSVSWYQQVLGQGPQFIFQYYEKEERGRGNFPDRFSARQFPNYSSELNVNALLLGDSALYLCASSLGGTSDHEQYFGPGTRLTVT.

The chain joins TRBV5-4 to TRBJ2-2; the match to TRBD2 covers 11 bases. The CDR3 totals 18 residues. CDR1 is SGHNT, CDR2 YYREEE, per germline (reference sequence). Trimming took 4 bases from V and 1 from J; bases not matched to a gene: 9. CDR3 in DNA: TGTGCCAGCAGCCTTCCGGGACTAGCGGCCATGAACACCGGGGAGCTGTTTTTT. This translates into CASSLPGLAAMNTGELFF. Complete variable domain (other parts from reference TRBV5-4 and TRBJ2-2): ETGVTQSPTHLIKTRGQQVTLRCSSQSGHNTVSWYQQALGQGPQFIFQYYREEENGRGNFPPRFSGLQFPNYSSELNVNALELDDSALYLCASSLPGLAAMNTGELFFGEGSRLTVL.

This chain connects TRBV27 to TRBJ2-1; TRBD2 is a possible D gene (5 bases). This CDR3 has 14 amino acids. V was cut by 6 bases and J by 0 bases, with 9 bases left in between. CDR1 is MNHEY, CDR2 SMNVEV, per germline (reference sequence). The CDR3 is CASRTGSSYNEQFF. The CDR3 region has the DNA TGTGCCAGCAGAACGGGAAGCTCCTACAATGAGCAGTTCTTC.

The chain carries TRBV27 and TRBJ1-5; D uncertain. The CDR3 is 14 residues long. Trimming stripped 3 bases from V and 3 bases from J, with 9 bases between. CDR1 is MNHEY, CDR2 SMNVEV, per germline (reference sequence). The DNA for the CDR3 is TGTGCCAGCAGTTTTTGGGGAGACAATCAGCCCCAGCATTTT. Translating gives CASSFWGDNQPQHF.

The rearrangement links TRBV28 to TRBJ1-6, with D possibly matching TRBD1 (5 bases). The V and J ends lost 6 bases and 4 bases respectively, with 13 bases between them. CDR3 length: 15 amino acids. Germline V gene lookup returns CDR1 MDHEN and CDR2 SYDVKM. CDR3 bases: TGTGCCAGCAGGCAATCTCAGGGATATAATTCACCCCTCCACTTT. Protein product: CASRQSQGYNSPLHF.